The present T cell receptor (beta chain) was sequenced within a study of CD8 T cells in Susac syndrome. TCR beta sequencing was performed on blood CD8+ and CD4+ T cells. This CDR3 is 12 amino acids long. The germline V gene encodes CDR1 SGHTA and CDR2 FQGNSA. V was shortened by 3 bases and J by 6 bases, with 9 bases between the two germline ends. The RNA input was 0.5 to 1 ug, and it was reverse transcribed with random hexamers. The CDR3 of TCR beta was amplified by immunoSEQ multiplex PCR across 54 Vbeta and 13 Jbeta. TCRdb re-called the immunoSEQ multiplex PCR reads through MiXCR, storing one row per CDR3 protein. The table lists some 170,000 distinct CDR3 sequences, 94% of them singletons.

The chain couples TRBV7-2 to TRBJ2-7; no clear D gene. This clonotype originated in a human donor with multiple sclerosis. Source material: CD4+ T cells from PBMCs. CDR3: CASSFSPVEQYF. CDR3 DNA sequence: TGTGCCAGCAGCTTCTCGCCGGTCGAGCAGTACTTC.